This T cell receptor (beta chain) was sequenced for a study of cytomegalovirus exposure and HLA in healthy donors. Deletions cut 5 bases from V and 1 base from J, with 9 bases between. CDR1 is SGDLS and CDR2 is YYNGEE in the germline V gene. The CDR3 length is 14 residues. Turning to this clone: The antigen is undetermined. Other DNA sequences from this sample encode an identical CDR3 as well.

Study-wide findings and caveats: As was reported, the classifier diagnosed cytomegalovirus status with high specificity and sensitivity. The study recorded around 160 TCR beta chains that were cytomegalovirus-associated. The majority of TCR sequences were rare, yet some public TCRs appeared in many donors. A later analysis showed TCR association rates differing by HLA locus, peaking at DRB1 and lowest at HLA-C.

The PCR ran on 60 Vbeta and 13 Jbeta primers. Assay used: immunoSEQ multiplex PCR; TCRdb lists only in-frame clones, some missing. The table shows 150,000 to 200,000 clones, with over 70% occurring only once. The chain couples TRBV9 to TRBJ1-4, with a tentative D call TRBD1 (6 bases). This receptor was identified in a woman aged 45-59 years in good health and CMV-seronegative. The material sequenced was PBMCs. The CDR3 DNA follows: TGTGCCAGCAGTGAACAGGGAACTAATGAAAAACTGTTTTTT. It specifies CASSEQGTNEKLFF.